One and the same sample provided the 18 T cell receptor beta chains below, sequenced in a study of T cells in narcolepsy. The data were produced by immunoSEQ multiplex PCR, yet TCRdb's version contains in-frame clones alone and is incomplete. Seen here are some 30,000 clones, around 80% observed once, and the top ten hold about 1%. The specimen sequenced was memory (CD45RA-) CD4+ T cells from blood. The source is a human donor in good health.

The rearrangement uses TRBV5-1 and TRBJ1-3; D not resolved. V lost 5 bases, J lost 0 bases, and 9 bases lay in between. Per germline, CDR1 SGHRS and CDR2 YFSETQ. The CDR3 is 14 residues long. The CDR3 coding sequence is TGCGCCAGCAGTGTGGGAAGCTCTGGAAACACCATATATTTT. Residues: CASSVGSSGNTIYF.

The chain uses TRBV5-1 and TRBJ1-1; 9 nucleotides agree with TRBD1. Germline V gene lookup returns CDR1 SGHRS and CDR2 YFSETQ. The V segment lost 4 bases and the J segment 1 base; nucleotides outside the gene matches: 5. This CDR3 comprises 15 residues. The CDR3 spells CASSTGGAKNTEAFF. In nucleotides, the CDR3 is TGCGCCAGCAGCACAGGGGGCGCGAAGAACACTGAAGCTTTCTTT.

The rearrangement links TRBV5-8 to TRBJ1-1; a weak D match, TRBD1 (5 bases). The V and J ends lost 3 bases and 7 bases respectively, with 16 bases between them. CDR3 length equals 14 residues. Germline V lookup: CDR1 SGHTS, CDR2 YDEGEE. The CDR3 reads CASSSGLGYGEAFF. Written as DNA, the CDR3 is TGTGCCAGCAGCTCAGGGCTGGGATATGGTGAAGCTTTCTTT.

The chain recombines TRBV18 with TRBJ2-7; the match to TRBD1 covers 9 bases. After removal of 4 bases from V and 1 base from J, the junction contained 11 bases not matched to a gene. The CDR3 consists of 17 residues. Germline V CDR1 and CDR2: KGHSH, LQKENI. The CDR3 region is CASSLIPPGTGSYEQYF. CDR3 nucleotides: TGTGCCAGCTCACTAATCCCCCCCGGGACAGGGTCCTACGAGCAGTACTTC.

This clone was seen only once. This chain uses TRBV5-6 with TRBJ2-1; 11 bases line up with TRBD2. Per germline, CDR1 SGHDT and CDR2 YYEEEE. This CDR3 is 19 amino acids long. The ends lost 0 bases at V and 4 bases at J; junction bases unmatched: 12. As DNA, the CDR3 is TGTGCCAGCAGCTTGGCGCTTTTGTCTAGCGGGAGGAGATACAATGAGCAGTTCTTC. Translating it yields CASSLALLSSGRRYNEQFF.

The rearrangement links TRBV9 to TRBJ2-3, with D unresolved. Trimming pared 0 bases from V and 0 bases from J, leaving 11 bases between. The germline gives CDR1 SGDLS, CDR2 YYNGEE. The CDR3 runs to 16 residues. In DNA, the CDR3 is TGTGCCAGCAGCGTAGGCACCCTCCATAGCACAGATACGCAGTATTTT. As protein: CASSVGTLHSTDTQYF.

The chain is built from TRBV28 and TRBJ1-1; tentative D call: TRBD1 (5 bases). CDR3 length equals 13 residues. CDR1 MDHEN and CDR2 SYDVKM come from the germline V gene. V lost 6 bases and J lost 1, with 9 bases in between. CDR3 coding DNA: TGTGCCAGCAGCCCCAGGGAGAACACTGAAGCTTTCTTT. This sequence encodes CASSPRENTEAFF.

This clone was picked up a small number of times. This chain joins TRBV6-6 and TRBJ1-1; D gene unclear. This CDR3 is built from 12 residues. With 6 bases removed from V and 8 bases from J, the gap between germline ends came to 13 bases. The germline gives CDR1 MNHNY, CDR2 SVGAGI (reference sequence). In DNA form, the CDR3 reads TGTGCCAGCAGCCCCGCCGGGCAGGAAGCTTTCTTT. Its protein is CASSPAGQEAFF.

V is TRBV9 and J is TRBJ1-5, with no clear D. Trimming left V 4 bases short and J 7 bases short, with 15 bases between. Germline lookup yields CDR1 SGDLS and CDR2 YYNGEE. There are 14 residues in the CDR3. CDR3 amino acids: CASSSAMTSQPQHF. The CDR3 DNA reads TGTGCCAGCAGCTCAGCCATGACATCACAGCCCCAGCATTTT.

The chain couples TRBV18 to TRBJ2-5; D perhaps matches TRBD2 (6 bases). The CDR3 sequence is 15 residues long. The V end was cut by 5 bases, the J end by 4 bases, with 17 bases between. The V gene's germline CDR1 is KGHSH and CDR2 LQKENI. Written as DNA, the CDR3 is TGTGCCAGCTCAACCCTAGCGCCAGGGCTAGAGACCCAGTACTTC. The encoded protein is CASSTLAPGLETQYF.

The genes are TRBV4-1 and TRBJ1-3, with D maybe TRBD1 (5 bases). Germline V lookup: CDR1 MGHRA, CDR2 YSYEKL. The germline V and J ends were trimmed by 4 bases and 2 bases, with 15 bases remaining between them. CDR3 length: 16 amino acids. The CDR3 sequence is CASSLQRGLAGNTIYF. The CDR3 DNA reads TGCGCCAGCAGCCTTCAGAGGGGTCTCGCTGGAAACACCATATATTTT.

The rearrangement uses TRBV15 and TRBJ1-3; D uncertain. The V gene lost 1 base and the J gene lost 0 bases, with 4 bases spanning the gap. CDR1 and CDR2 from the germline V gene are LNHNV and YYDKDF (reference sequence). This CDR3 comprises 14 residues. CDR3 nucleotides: TGTGCCACCAGCAGAGCAGGCTCTGGAAACACCATATATTTT. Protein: CATSRAGSGNTIYF.

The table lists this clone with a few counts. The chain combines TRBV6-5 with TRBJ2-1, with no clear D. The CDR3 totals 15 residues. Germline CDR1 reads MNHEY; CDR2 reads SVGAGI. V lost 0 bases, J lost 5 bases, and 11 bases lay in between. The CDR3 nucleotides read TGTGCCAGCAGTTACTCGCTCGGGCGACACAATGAGCAGTTCTTC. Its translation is CASSYSLGRHNEQFF.

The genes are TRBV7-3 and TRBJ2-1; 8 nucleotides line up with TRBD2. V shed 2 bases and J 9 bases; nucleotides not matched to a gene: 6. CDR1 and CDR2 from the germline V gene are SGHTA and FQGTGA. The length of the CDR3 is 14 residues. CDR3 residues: CASSLGTRFGEQFF. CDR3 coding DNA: TGTGCCAGCAGCTTAGGGACTAGATTCGGTGAGCAGTTCTTC.

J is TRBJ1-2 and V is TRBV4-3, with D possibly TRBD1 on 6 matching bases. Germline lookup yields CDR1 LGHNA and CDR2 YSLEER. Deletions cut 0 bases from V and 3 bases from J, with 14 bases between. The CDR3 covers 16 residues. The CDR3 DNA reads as TGCGCCAGCAGCCAAGATCTAAGGGACAACCACTATGGCTACACCTTC. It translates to CASSQDLRDNHYGYTF.

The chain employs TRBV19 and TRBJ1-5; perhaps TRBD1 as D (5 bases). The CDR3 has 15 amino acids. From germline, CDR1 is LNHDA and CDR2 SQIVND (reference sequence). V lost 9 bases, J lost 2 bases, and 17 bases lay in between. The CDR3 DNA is TGTGCCAGCCATTCCCCAGGGATGGGCAATCAGCCCCAGCATTTT. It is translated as CASHSPGMGNQPQHF.

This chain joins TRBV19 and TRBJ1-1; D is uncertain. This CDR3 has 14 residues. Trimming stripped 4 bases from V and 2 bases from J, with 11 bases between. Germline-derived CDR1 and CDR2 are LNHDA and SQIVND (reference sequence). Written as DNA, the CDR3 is TGTGCCAGTAGTACCGACTTTCCCAACACTGAAGCTTTCTTT. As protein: CASSTDFPNTEAFF.

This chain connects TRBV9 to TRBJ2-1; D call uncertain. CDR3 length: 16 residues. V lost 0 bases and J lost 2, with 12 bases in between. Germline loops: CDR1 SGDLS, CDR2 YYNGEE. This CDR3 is CASSVGAAATYNEQFF. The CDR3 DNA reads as TGTGCCAGCAGCGTAGGCGCCGCGGCCACCTACAATGAGCAGTTCTTC.